This T cell receptor (beta chain) emerged from a study of T cell clonality in common variable immunodeficiency. Study results and caveats: Common variable immunodeficiency TCR beta sequences reportedly had fewer deletions and N-nucleotide insertions.

This table comes from immunoSEQ multiplex PCR, and its TCRdb copy is limited to in-frame clones, with some not included. The sample is made up of tens of thousands of clones, none counted only once. This clone was recorded at least ten times. Its antigen is as yet unknown. Source material: peripheral blood mononuclear cells. The TCR sequence derives from a person aged 18 to 70 in good health.

The chain's CDR3 is CASSPLREQFF. The sequenced CDR3 bases are TGTGCCAGCAGCCCCCTCCGTGAG. V and J are TRBV7-9 and TRBJ2-1; D call uncertain. The read gets to within 3 residues of the CDR3 end, and the germline J gene fills in the rest. CDR3 length: 11 residues. Trimming stripped 5 bases from V and 9 bases from J, with 8 bases between. Germline CDR1 reads SEHNR; CDR2 reads FQNEAQ (reference sequence). Filled out from reference TRBV7-9 and TRBJ2-1, the complete variable domain reads DTGVSQNPRHKITKRGQNVTFRCDPISEHNRLYWYRQTLGQGPEFLTYFQNEAQLEKSRLLSDRFSAERPKGSFSTLEIQRTEQGDSAMYLCASSPLREQFFGPGTRLTVL.